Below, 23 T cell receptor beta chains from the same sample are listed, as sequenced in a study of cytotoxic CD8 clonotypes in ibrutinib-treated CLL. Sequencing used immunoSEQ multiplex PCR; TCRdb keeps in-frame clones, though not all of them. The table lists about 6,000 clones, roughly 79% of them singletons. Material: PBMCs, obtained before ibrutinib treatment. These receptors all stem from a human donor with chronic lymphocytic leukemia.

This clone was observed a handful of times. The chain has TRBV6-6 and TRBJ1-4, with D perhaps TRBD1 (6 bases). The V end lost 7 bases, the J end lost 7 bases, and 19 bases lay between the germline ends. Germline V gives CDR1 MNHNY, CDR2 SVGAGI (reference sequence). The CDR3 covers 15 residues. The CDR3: CASTLSGAGSEKLFF. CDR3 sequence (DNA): TGTGCCAGCACCCTATCGGGGGCGGGTAGTGAAAAACTGTTTTTT.

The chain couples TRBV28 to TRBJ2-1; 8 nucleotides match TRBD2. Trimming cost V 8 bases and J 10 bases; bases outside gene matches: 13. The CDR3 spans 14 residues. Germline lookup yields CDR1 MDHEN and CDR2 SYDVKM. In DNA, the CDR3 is TGTGCCAGCTTCGGTCGGCGGGAGGATAAGGAGCAGTTCTTC. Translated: CASFGRREDKEQFF. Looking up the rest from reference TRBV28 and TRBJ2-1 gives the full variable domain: DVKVTQSSRYLVKRTGEKVFLECVQDMDHENMFWYRQDPGLGLRLIYFSYDVKMKEKGDIPEGYSVSREKKERFSLILESASTNQTSMYLCASFGRREDKEQFFGPGTRLTVL.

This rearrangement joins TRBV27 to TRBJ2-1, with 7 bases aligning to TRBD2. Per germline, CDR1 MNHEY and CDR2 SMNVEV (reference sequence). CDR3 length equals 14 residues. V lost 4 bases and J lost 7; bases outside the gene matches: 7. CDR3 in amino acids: CASSWAGVGNEQFF. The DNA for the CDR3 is TGTGCCAGCAGTTGGGCGGGAGTGGGTAATGAGCAGTTCTTC.

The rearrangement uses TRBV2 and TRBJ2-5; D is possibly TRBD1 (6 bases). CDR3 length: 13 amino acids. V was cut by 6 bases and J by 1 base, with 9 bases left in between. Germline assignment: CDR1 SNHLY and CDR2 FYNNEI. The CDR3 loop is CASRRDTQETQYF. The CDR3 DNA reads TGTGCCAGCAGACGGGACACCCAAGAGACCCAGTACTTC.

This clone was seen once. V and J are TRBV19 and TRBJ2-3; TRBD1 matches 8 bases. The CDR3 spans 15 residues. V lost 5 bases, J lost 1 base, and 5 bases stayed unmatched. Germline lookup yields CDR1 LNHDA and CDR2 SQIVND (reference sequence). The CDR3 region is CASSGRDRRTDTQYF. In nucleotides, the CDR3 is TGTGCCAGTAGTGGACGGGACAGGCGCACAGATACGCAGTATTTT.

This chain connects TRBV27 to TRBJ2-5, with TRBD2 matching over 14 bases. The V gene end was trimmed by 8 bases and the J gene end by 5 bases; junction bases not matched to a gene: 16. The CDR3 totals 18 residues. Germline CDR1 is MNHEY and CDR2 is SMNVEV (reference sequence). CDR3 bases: TGTGCCAGCCGGACTAGCGGGAGGAGCATCGACCGGAGGGAGACCCAGTACTTC. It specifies CASRTSGRSIDRRETQYF.

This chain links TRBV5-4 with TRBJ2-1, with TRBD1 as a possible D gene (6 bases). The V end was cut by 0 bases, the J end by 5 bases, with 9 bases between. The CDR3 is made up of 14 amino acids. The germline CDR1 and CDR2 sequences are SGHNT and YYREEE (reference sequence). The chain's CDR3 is CASSLGAGDNEQFF. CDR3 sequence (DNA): TGTGCCAGCAGCTTGGGGGCAGGGGACAATGAGCAGTTCTTC.

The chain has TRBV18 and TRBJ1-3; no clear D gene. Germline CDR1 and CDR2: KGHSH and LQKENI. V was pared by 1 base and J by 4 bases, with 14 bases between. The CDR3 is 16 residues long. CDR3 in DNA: TGTGCCAGCTCACCACGCCAGGCTAACGAGGGAAACACCATATATTTT. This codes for CASSPRQANEGNTIYF.

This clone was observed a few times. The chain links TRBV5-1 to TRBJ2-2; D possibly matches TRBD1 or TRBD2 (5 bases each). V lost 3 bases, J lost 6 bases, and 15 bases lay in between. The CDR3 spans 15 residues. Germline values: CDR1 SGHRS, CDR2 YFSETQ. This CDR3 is CASSSRDPSSGELFF. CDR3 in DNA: TGCGCCAGCAGCTCCCGGGACCCTAGCTCCGGGGAGCTGTTTTTT.

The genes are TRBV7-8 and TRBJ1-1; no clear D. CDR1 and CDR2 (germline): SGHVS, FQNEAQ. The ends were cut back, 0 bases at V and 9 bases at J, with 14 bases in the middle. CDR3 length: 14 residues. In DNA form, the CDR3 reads TGTGCCAGCAGCTTAGCGGCGGGAGACGGGAAAGCTTTCTTT. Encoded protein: CASSLAAGDGKAFF.

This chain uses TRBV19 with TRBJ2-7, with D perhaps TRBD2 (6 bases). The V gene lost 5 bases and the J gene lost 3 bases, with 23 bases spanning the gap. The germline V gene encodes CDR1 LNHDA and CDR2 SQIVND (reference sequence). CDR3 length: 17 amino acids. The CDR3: CASSPRRIAAKVYEQYF. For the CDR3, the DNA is TGTGCCAGTAGTCCCCGAAGGATAGCGGCCAAGGTCTACGAGCAGTACTTC.

For the CDR3, the DNA is TGTGCCAGTCTATTGGCGGGAGAAGAGACCCAGTACTTC. This gives the protein CASLLAGEETQYF. The chain combines TRBV28 with TRBJ2-5, with 7 positions matching TRBD2. CDR1 MDHEN and CDR2 SYDVKM come from the germline V gene. The CDR3 spans 13 residues. Germline trimming cut 9 bases from V and 3 bases from J; bases unmatched to any gene: 7.

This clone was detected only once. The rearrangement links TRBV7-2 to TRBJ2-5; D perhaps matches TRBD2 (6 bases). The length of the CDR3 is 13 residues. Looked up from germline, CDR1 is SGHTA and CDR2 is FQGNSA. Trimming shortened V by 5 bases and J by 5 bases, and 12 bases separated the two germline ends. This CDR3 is CASSPEGPETQYF. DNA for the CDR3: TGTGCCAGCAGCCCGGAGGGCCCGGAGACCCAGTACTTC.

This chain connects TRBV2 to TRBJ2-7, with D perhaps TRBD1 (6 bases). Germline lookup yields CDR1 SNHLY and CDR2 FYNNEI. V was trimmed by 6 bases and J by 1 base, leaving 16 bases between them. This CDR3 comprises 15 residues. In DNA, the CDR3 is TGTGCCAGCAGAGCAGACAGGTCGAGTTCCTACGAGCAGTACTTC. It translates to CASRADRSSSYEQYF.

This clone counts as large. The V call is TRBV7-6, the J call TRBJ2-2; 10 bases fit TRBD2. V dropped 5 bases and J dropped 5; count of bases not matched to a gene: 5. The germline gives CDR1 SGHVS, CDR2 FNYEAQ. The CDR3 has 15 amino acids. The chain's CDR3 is CASSPRTSGTGELFF. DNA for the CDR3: TGTGCCAGCAGCCCGAGGACTAGCGGAACCGGGGAGCTGTTTTTT. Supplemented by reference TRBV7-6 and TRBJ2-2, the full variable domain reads GAGVSQSPRYKVTKRGQDVALRCDPISGHVSLYWYRQALGQGPEFLTYFNYEAQQDKSGLPNDRFSAERPEGSISTLTIQRTEQRDSAMYRCASSPRTSGTGELFFGEGSRLTVL.

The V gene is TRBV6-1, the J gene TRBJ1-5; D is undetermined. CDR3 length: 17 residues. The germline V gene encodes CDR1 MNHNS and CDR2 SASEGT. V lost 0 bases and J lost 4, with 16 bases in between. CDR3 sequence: CASSEAFPGGSNQPQHF. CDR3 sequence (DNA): TGTGCCAGCAGTGAAGCCTTTCCGGGAGGCTCAAATCAGCCCCAGCATTTT.

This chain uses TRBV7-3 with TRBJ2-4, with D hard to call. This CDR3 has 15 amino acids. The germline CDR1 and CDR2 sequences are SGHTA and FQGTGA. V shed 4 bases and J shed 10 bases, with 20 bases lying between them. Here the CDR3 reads CASSSSGLRDDIQYF. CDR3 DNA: TGTGCCAGCAGCTCCTCGGGCCTCAGAGATGATATTCAGTACTTC.

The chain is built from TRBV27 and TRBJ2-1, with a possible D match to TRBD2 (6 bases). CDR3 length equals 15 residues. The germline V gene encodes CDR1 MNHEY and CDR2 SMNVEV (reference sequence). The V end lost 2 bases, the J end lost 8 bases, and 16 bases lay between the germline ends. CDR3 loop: CASSLGGLNRDEQFF. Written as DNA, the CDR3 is TGTGCCAGCAGTTTAGGGGGACTTAACCGCGATGAGCAGTTCTTC.

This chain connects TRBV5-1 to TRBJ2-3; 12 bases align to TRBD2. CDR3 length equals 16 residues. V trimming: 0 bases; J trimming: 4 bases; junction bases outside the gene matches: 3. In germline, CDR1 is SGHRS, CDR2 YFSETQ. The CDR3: CASSLALAGGADTQYF. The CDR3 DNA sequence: TGCGCCAGCAGCTTGGCGCTAGCGGGAGGGGCAGATACGCAGTATTTT. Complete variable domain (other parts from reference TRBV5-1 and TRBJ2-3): KAGVTQTPRYLIKTRGQQVTLSCSPISGHRSVSWYQQTPGQGLQFLFEYFSETQRNKGNFPGRFSGRQFSNSRSEMNVSTLELGDSALYLCASSLALAGGADTQYFGPGTRLTVL.

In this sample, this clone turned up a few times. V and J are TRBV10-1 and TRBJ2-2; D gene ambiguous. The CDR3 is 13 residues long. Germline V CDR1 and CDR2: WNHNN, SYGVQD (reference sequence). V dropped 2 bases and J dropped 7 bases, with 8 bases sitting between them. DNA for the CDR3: TGCGCCAGCAGTGAGCGGGCGATCGGGGAGCTGTTTTTT. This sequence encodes CASSERAIGELFF.

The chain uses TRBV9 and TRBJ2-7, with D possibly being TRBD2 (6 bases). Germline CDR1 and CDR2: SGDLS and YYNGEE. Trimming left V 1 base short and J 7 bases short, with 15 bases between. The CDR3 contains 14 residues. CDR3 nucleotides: TGTGCCAGCAGCGTACTAGCGCAGGCTAGGGAGCAGTACTTC. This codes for CASSVLAQAREQYF.

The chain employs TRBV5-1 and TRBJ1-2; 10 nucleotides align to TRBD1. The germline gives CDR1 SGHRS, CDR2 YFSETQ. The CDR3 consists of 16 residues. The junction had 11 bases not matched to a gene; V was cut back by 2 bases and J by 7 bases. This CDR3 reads CASSLNEGQGGGGYTF. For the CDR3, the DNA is TGCGCCAGCAGCTTAAACGAAGGACAGGGGGGAGGTGGCTACACCTTC.

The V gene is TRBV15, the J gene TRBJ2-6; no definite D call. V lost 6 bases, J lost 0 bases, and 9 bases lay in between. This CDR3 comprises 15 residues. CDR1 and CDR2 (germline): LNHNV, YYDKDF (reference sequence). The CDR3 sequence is CATSEASSGANVLTF. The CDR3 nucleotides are TGTGCCACCAGTGAGGCCAGCTCTGGGGCCAACGTCCTGACTTTC.